The clone carrying this TCR beta chain was detected only a few times. Its antigen is undetermined. This entry is derived from a study of T cell repertoires in cytomegalovirus infection. Using its own MiXCR run on the reads, TCRdb lists one record per CDR3 protein. The sample holds about 55,000 distinct CDR3 sequences, 20% to 25% seen once. Per germline, CDR1 SGHNT and CDR2 YYREEE (reference sequence). The V gene end was trimmed by 4 bases and the J gene end by 6 bases; junction bases not matched to a gene: 13. This CDR3 spans 17 amino acids. This sequence originates from a human donor in good health (CMV status not recorded). Some clones in this sample may be carry-over from other donors' samples. This material consisted of CD8+ T cells from cultured PBMCs, taken from culture after CMV antigen stimulation. The genes are TRBV5-4 and TRBJ1-5; 10 bases agree with TRBD1. CDR3 amino acids: CASSLSPDRGQAQPQHF. The CDR3, as DNA: TGTGCCAGCAGCCTTTCCCCTGACAGGGGGCAGGCTCAGCCCCAGCATTTT.